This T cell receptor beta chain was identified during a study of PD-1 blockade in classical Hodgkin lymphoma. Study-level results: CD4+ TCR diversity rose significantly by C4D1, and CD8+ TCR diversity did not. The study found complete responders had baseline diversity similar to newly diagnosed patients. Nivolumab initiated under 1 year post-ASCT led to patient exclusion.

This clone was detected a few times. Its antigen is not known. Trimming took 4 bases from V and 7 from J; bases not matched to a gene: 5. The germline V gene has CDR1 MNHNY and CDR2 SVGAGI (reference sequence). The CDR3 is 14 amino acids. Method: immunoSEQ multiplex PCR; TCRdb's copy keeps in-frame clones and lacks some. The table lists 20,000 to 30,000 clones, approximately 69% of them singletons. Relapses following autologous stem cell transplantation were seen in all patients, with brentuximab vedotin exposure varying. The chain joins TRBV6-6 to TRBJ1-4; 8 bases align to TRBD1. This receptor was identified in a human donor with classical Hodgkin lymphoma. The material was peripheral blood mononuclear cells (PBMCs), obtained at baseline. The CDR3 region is CASSLDRDAEKLFF. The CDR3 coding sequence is TGTGCCAGCAGTTTGGACAGGGACGCTGAAAAACTGTTTTTT.